Following are 20 T cell receptor beta chains from one sample sequenced in a study of cytomegalovirus exposure and HLA in healthy donors. The PCR employed 60 Vbeta primers together with 13 Jbeta primers. Here immunoSEQ multiplex PCR was the method, and the copy in TCRdb shows in-frame clones only, minus some. The data contain 150,000 to 200,000 clones, around three quarters of them singletons. The sequencing sample was made of PBMCs. These TCRs come from a woman under 40 in good health and CMV-seronegative.

J is TRBJ1-2 and V is TRBV18; D perhaps matches TRBD1 (6 bases). The CDR3 has 15 amino acids. V was shortened by 2 bases and J by 0 bases, with 10 bases between the two germline ends. CDR1 is KGHSH, CDR2 LQKENI, per germline. CDR3 protein: CASSPTTGANYGYTF. DNA for the CDR3: TGTGCCAGCTCACCAACGACAGGAGCTAACTATGGCTACACCTTC.

The chain recombines TRBV19 with TRBJ1-5; 7 bases line up with TRBD1. The CDR3 has 17 residues. The ends lost 6 bases at V and 0 bases at J; junction bases unmatched: 11. Germline assignment: CDR1 LNHDA and CDR2 SQIVND (reference sequence). The CDR3: CASRPLPGQHSNQPQHF. The DNA for the CDR3 is TGTGCCAGTAGGCCGCTACCGGGACAGCATAGCAATCAGCCCCAGCATTTT.

The chain has TRBV29-1 and TRBJ1-1; weak D call: TRBD1 (6 bases). The CDR3 sequence is 11 residues long. V gave up 6 bases and J gave up 11 bases, with 16 bases separating them. The germline V gene encodes CDR1 SQVTM and CDR2 ANQGSEA. Written as DNA, the CDR3 is TGCAGCGTCGAGGCAGGGGTTGGGGCTTTCTTT. Translating it yields CSVEAGVGAFF. The whole variable domain, remainder taken from reference TRBV29-1 and TRBJ1-1, is SAVISQKPSRDICQRGTSLTIQCQVDSQVTMMFWYRQQPGQSLTLIATANQGSEATYESGFVIDKFPISRPNLTFSTLTVSNMSPEDSSIYLCSVEAGVGAFFGQGTRLTVV.

This chain links TRBV19 with TRBJ1-2; D gene uncertain. Trimming took off 0 bases at V and 7 bases at J, with 6 bases between the two ends. The CDR3 runs 12 residues. Germline loops: CDR1 LNHDA, CDR2 SQIVND (reference sequence). CDR3 nucleotides: TGTGCCAGTAGTATAGATCCGAGTGGCTACACCTTC. As protein: CASSIDPSGYTF.

The V gene is TRBV18, the J gene TRBJ1-1; perhaps TRBD1 as D (5 bases). Germline assignment: CDR1 KGHSH and CDR2 LQKENI. The CDR3 is 15 residues long. V dropped 3 bases and J dropped 0 bases, with 11 bases sitting between them. CDR3 coding DNA: TGTGCCAGCTCACCCAGACAGCTTCTGAACACTGAAGCTTTCTTT. The encoded protein is CASSPRQLLNTEAFF.

V is TRBV7-9 and J is TRBJ2-7; D not certain. V dropped 5 bases and J dropped 0 bases, with 8 bases sitting between them. Looked up from germline, CDR1 is SEHNR and CDR2 is FQNEAQ (reference sequence). The CDR3 covers 13 residues. CDR3 nucleotide sequence: TGTGCCAGCAGCCGAGGCAGCTCCTACGAGCAGTACTTC. Protein product: CASSRGSSYEQYF.

The chain links TRBV30 to TRBJ1-6; maybe TRBD1 (5 bases). V lost 2 bases to trimming and J lost 8 bases, with 13 bases between them. The CDR3 extends over 14 amino acids. Germline CDR1 is GTSNPN and CDR2 is SVGIG (reference sequence). This chain's CDR3 is CAWSPGRTDSPLHF. CDR3 bases: TGTGCCTGGAGTCCAGGGCGTACGGATTCACCCCTCCACTTT.

The V gene is TRBV4-2, the J gene TRBJ1-5, with D maybe TRBD1 (6 bases). The CDR3 covers 17 residues. V was clipped by 0 bases and J by 5 bases, with 17 bases between them. The germline V gene has CDR1 LGHNA and CDR2 YNFKEQ. CDR3 DNA sequence: TGTGCCAGCAGCCAAGATATCGGGCAGGACAGCCATCAGCCCCAGCATTTT. Translating it yields CASSQDIGQDSHQPQHF.

This clone appeared a few times. The CDR3 DNA reads as TGTGCCACCAGCAGAGACAGGGTTAGCAATCAGCCCCAGCATTTT. Its protein product is CATSRDRVSNQPQHF. The chain is built from TRBV15 and TRBJ1-5; D possibly corresponds to TRBD1 (5 bases). Germline V gives CDR1 LNHNV, CDR2 YYDKDF (reference sequence). This CDR3 comprises 15 residues. The V end lost 0 bases, the J end lost 0 bases, and 6 bases lay between the germline ends.

J is TRBJ1-5 and V is TRBV6-1; TRBD1 agrees at 7 bases. V lost 4 bases to trimming and J lost 5 bases; unmatched junction nucleotides: 11. Looked up from germline, CDR1 is MNHNS and CDR2 is SASEGT. This CDR3 contains 16 residues. The CDR3 DNA sequence: TGTGCCAGCAGTGCCCTGAGGGGGCGAGAGGATCAGCCCCAGCATTTT. Translated: CASSALRGREDQPQHF.

The rearrangement joins TRBV9 to TRBJ1-4; D possibly corresponds to TRBD1 (5 bases). Germline CDR1 is SGDLS and CDR2 is YYNGEE. This CDR3 has 14 residues. The V and J ends lost 0 bases and 4 bases respectively, with 7 bases between them. The CDR3 loop reads CASSVGQYNEKLFF. CDR3 coding DNA: TGTGCCAGCAGCGTAGGACAGTATAATGAAAAACTGTTTTTT.

The V and J genes are TRBV4-1 and TRBJ2-2, with TRBD1 identical over 9 bases. This CDR3 region has 16 residues. After removal of 4 bases from V and 3 bases from J, the junction contained 6 bases not matched to a gene. Germline V gene sequence: CDR1 MGHRA, CDR2 YSYEKL. CDR3 sequence (DNA): TGCGCCAGCAGCCCGGTAGGACAGGGGTACACCGGGGAGCTGTTTTTT. Translating it yields CASSPVGQGYTGELFF.

The rearrangement uses TRBV27 and TRBJ2-1; 9 bases align to TRBD1. V gave up 2 bases and J gave up 0 bases; unmatched junction bases: 11. Germline V gives CDR1 MNHEY, CDR2 SMNVEV (reference sequence). The CDR3 loop spans 19 amino acids. The CDR3 DNA reads TGTGCCAGCAGTTTAGGGACAGGGCTGGGGGTTTCCTCCTACAATGAGCAGTTCTTC. The encoded protein is CASSLGTGLGVSSYNEQFF.

Of note for this clone: Different DNA sequences within this sample yield the same CDR3. This chain links TRBV18 with TRBJ1-4, with a weak D call TRBD1 (6 bases). V lost 3 bases, J lost 7 bases, and 12 bases lay in between. The CDR3 is 14 residues long. Germline values: CDR1 KGHSH, CDR2 LQKENI. CDR3 amino acids: CASSPSGAAEKLFF. In DNA form, the CDR3 reads TGTGCCAGCTCACCTTCAGGGGCGGCTGAAAAACTGTTTTTT.

The table lists this clone with a count of one. The V call is TRBV29-1, the J call TRBJ2-1, with a possible D match to TRBD2 (7 bases). The CDR3 extends over 13 amino acids. From germline, CDR1 is SQVTM and CDR2 ANQGSEA. Trimming removed 7 bases at V and 9 bases at J, with 19 bases between. CDR3 sequence (DNA): TGCAGCGCGGGGGAGGGGGGGCCCTCTGAGCAGTTCTTC. It translates to CSAGEGGPSEQFF.

The chain is built from TRBV27 and TRBJ2-4; 7 bases fit TRBD2. CDR3 size: 15 residues. The germline V gene encodes CDR1 MNHEY and CDR2 SMNVEV (reference sequence). Trimming at V came to 2 bases and at J to 7 bases, leaving 8 bases not matched to a gene. CDR3: CASSLTGGTGNIQYF. For the CDR3, the DNA is TGTGCCAGCAGTTTAACGGGGGGTACTGGGAACATTCAGTACTTC.

V and J are TRBV9 and TRBJ2-7, with TRBD2 matching over 10 bases. Losses at the gene ends were 2 bases for V and 6 bases for J; bases not matched to a gene: 8. The CDR3 runs to 15 residues. Per the germline V gene, CDR1 is SGDLS and CDR2 is YYNGEE. The CDR3 protein is CASSVSGTSVGEQYF. The CDR3 DNA is TGTGCCAGCAGCGTGTCCGGGACTAGCGTGGGCGAGCAGTACTTC.

This clone was counted between two and nine times. This chain uses TRBV7-9 with TRBJ1-2, with D unresolved. Germline-derived CDR1 and CDR2 are SEHNR and FQNEAQ (reference sequence). Trimming shortened V by 5 bases and J by 4 bases, and 8 bases separated the two germline ends. CDR3 size: 12 residues. CDR3 DNA sequence: TGTGCCAGCAGCCCCAGTTTCTATGGCTACACCTTC. Residues: CASSPSFYGYTF.

The CDR3 DNA is TGTGCCAGCAGCTTCCAGGCGGGAGATACGCAGTATTTT. This encodes CASSFQAGDTQYF. This sequence joins TRBV5-4 and TRBJ2-3; tentatively, D is TRBD2 (5 bases). Germline lookup yields CDR1 SGHNT and CDR2 YYREEE (reference sequence). The CDR3 length is 13 residues. V lost 2 bases to trimming and J lost 5 bases, with 9 bases between them.

The chain joins TRBV5-1 to TRBJ1-2; D gene uncertain. The V gene's germline CDR1 is SGHRS and CDR2 YFSETQ. V was pared by 7 bases and J by 3 bases, with 13 bases between. The CDR3 is made up of 13 amino acids. CDR3 in amino acids: CASPSPQYYGYTF. The CDR3 DNA reads as TGCGCCAGCCCCTCACCCCAGTACTATGGCTACACCTTC.